A selection of T cell receptor beta chains follows, all from one sample in a study of cytomegalovirus exposure and HLA in healthy donors. This table comes from immunoSEQ multiplex PCR, and its TCRdb copy is limited to in-frame clones, with some not included. This table holds fewer than 120,000 clones, 75% to 90% found once. What was sequenced was PBMCs. These receptors originate from a man between 35 and 55 years old in good health and CMV-seronegative. Each CDR3 is given with its conserved first and last residue. A D gene is named only where the DNA matches it firmly. Clone sizes are given selectively: once, few, many, or a class where the clone is expanded.

cdr3_length	v_call	j_call	d_call	clone_size	cdr3_aa	cdr3_nt
13	TRBV6-5	TRBJ1-2	NA	NA	CASTRRENYGYTF	TGTGCCAGCACCCGCCGGGAGAACTATGGCTACACCTTC
14	TRBV30	TRBJ1-5	NA	NA	CAWSPGQSGQPQHF	TGTGCCTGGAGCCCGGGACAATCAGGTCAGCCCCAGCATTTT
13	TRBV7-2	TRBJ1-4	NA	NA	CASSRRDTEKLFF	TGTGCCAGCAGCCGCCGGGACACCGAAAAACTGTTTTTT
16	TRBV13	TRBJ2-7	TRBD2	NA	CASSPSRLAGDYEQYF	TGTGCCAGCAGCCCCTCGAGACTAGCGGGGGACTACGAGCAGTACTTC
15	TRBV7-2	TRBJ2-3	TRBD1	once	CASRSGQGRPDTQYF	TGTGCCAGCAGATCTGGACAGGGGAGACCAGATACGCAGTATTTT
14	TRBV16	TRBJ1-5	NA	NA	CASSPTDRNRPQHF	TGTGCCAGCAGCCCTACCGACAGGAATCGGCCCCAGCATTTT
13	TRBV19	TRBJ1-5	TRBD1	NA	CASSEGGRGPQHF	TGTGCCAGTAGTGAAGGGGGCCGGGGGCCCCAGCATTTT
19	TRBV19	TRBJ1-2	TRBD1	NA	CASSEFPGQGRGDNYGYTF	TGTGCCAGTAGCGAATTCCCGGGACAGGGTCGGGGCGATAACTATGGCTACACCTTC
13	TRBV6-5	TRBJ1-2	NA	NA	CASSYLSTYGYTF	TGTGCCAGCAGTTACCTTAGCACCTATGGCTACACCTTC
16	TRBV9	TRBJ1-3	TRBD1	NA	CASSVSDRVSGNTIYF	TGTGCCAGCAGCGTATCTGACAGGGTCTCAGGAAACACCATATATTTT
16	TRBV6-1	TRBJ1-5	NA	NA	CASSENRAWGNQPQHF	TGTGCCAGCAGTGAAAACAGGGCGTGGGGCAATCAGCCCCAGCATTTT
13	TRBV28	TRBJ1-5	NA	NA	CASNRQGNQPQHF	TGTGCCAGCAATCGGCAGGGCAATCAGCCCCAGCATTTT
15	TRBV18	TRBJ1-2	TRBD1	few	CASSSSTGTGRGYTF	TGTGCCAGCTCATCCTCGACCGGGACAGGTCGTGGCTACACCTTC
15	TRBV5-1	TRBJ1-5	NA	NA	CASSLESGGNQPQHF	TGCGCCAGCAGCTTGGAATCCGGGGGCAATCAGCCCCAGCATTTT
14	TRBV27	TRBJ1-1	TRBD1	NA	CASRLGTANTEAFF	TGTGCCAGCAGACTCGGGACAGCCAACACTGAAGCTTTCTTT
15	TRBV5-6	TRBJ1-2	TRBD1	NA	CASSLEDRGIGGYTF	TGTGCCAGCAGCTTGGAGGACAGGGGAATTGGTGGCTACACCTTC
15	TRBV10-3	TRBJ2-2	NA	NA	CAISEIGTNTGELFF	TGTGCCATCAGTGAGATCGGTACGAACACCGGGGAGCTGTTTTTT
14	TRBV5-6	TRBJ1-1	NA	NA	CASSADSENTEAFF	TGTGCCAGCAGCGCGGACAGTGAGAACACTGAAGCTTTCTTT
17	TRBV30	TRBJ1-2	TRBD1	NA	CAWSSGQGGLADYGYTF	TGTGCCTGGAGTTCCGGACAGGGCGGTTTAGCAGACTATGGCTACACCTTC
15	TRBV15	TRBJ2-5	NA	NA	CATSRDPTRAETQYF	TGTGCCACCAGCAGAGATCCGACTAGGGCGGAGACCCAGTACTTC
13	TRBV7-9	TRBJ1-3	NA	NA	CASSVRLGNTIYF	TGTGCCAGCAGCGTCCGGTTGGGAAACACCATATATTTT
15	TRBV5-4	TRBJ1-1	NA	NA	CASSLGAGLNTEAFF	TGTGCCAGCAGCTTGGGGGCGGGATTGAACACTGAAGCTTTCTTT
14	TRBV7-8	TRBJ1-2	NA	NA	CASSPRPQGYGYTF	TGTGCCAGCAGCCCCCGGCCTCAGGGCTATGGCTACACCTTC
15	TRBV10-1	TRBJ2-6	NA	NA	CASRGGGSGANVLTF	TGCGCCAGCAGGGGAGGGGGCTCTGGGGCCAACGTCCTGACTTTC
16	TRBV5-4	TRBJ2-3	TRBD2	NA	CASSLASGGMKDTQYF	TGTGCCAGCAGCTTGGCTAGCGGGGGGATGAAGGATACGCAGTATTTT
14	TRBV5-6	TRBJ1-1	NA	NA	CASSFGVRGREAFF	TGTGCCAGCAGCTTCGGGGTGAGAGGAAGGGAAGCTTTCTTT
14	TRBV5-1	TRBJ1-5	NA	NA	CASSLSGSNQPQHF	TGCGCCAGCAGCTTGTCCGGTAGCAATCAGCCCCAGCATTTT
16	TRBV13	TRBJ2-3	NA	NA	CASSLARDRSTDTQYF	TGTGCCAGCAGCTTAGCGCGAGACAGAAGCACAGATACGCAGTATTTT
14	TRBV4-2	TRBJ2-5	NA	NA	CASSQRVPGETQYF	TGTGCCAGCAGCCAACGAGTCCCCGGGGAGACCCAGTACTTC
15	TRBV28	TRBJ1-5	TRBD1	NA	CASSFLQGANQPQHF	TGTGCCAGCAGTTTTCTGCAGGGGGCAAATCAGCCCCAGCATTTT
16	TRBV28	TRBJ1-2	TRBD1	NA	CASSRTGVGWFYGYTF	TGTGCCAGCAGTCGGACAGGGGTCGGGTGGTTCTATGGCTACACCTTC
13	TRBV21-1	TRBJ2-7	NA	NA	CASSTWRGGERYF	TGTGCCAGCAGCACATGGCGGGGAGGGGAACGGTACTTC
13	TRBV4-3	TRBJ2-1	TRBD1	NA	CASSQAGGNEQFF	TGCGCCAGCAGCCAAGCAGGGGGCAATGAGCAGTTCTTC
16	TRBV5-4	TRBJ2-7	TRBD1	NA	CASSPGGAGGAYEQYF	TGTGCCAGCAGCCCAGGGGGTGCAGGGGGCGCCTACGAGCAGTACTTC
15	TRBV5-4	TRBJ2-3	NA	once	CASSVGGRLQDTQYF	TGTGCCAGCAGCGTCGGGGGAAGACTGCAAGATACGCAGTATTTT
13	TRBV6-5	TRBJ1-4	TRBD1	NA	CASSYLGQGELFF	TGTGCCAGCAGTTACCTGGGACAGGGAGAACTGTTTTTT
15	TRBV5-1	TRBJ2-3	TRBD2	NA	CASSLRTSDTDTQYF	TGCGCCAGCAGCTTGAGGACTAGCGATACAGATACGCAGTATTTT
18	TRBV30	TRBJ1-3	TRBD1	NA	CAWIPTSSGQGGGNTIYF	TGTGCCTGGATCCCAACTTCATCGGGACAGGGAGGAGGAAACACCATATATTTT
15	TRBV19	TRBJ1-5	NA	NA	CASSFPTDGNQPQHF	TGTGCCAGTAGTTTCCCCACAGATGGCAATCAGCCCCAGCATTTT
13	TRBV29-1	TRBJ2-2	NA	NA	CSVEQTGIGELFF	TGCAGCGTTGAACAAACGGGAATCGGGGAGCTGTTTTTT
20	TRBV12-5	TRBJ2-7	TRBD1	NA	CASPRPVRGGAGGYSYEQYF	TGTGCTAGTCCCCGCCCTGTTCGGGGTGGGGCAGGGGGTTACTCTTACGAGCAGTACTTC
12	TRBV5-4	TRBJ2-3	NA	NA	CASSPNTDTQYF	TGTGCCAGCAGCCCAAACACAGATACGCAGTATTTT
16	TRBV4-2	TRBJ2-1	NA	NA	CASSQDGDNLRDEQFF	TGTGCCAGCAGCCAAGACGGGGACAACCTCAGGGATGAGCAGTTCTTC
16	TRBV4-3	TRBJ1-1	NA	NA	CASSQENEGRNTEAFF	TGCGCCAGCAGCCAAGAGAACGAGGGCAGGAACACTGAAGCTTTCTTT
13	TRBV4-3	TRBJ1-1	NA	NA	CASSLNGRPQAFF	TGCGCCAGCTCCCTCAATGGGAGACCTCAGGCTTTCTTT
15	TRBV6-1	TRBJ1-5	NA	once	CASKKDTFGNQPQHF	TGTGCCAGCAAAAAGGACACGTTCGGCAATCAGCCCCAGCATTTT
15	TRBV7-9	TRBJ1-2	NA	once	CASSLGQSLDYGYTF	TGTGCCAGCAGCTTAGGCCAGTCGCTCGACTATGGCTACACCTTC
14	TRBV18	TRBJ1-5	NA	NA	CASSPPGTRQPQHF	TGTGCCAGCTCACCACCGGGCACACGGCAGCCCCAGCATTTT
13	TRBV7-8	TRBJ1-2	NA	NA	CASSSTANYGYTF	TGTGCCAGCAGCTCGACAGCAAACTATGGCTACACCTTC
13	TRBV29-1	TRBJ1-6	NA	NA	CSVEGSYNSPLHF	TGCAGCGTTGAGGGGAGCTATAATTCACCCCTCCACTTT
18	TRBV5-1	TRBJ2-1	TRBD1	NA	CASSTGGDRGTSYNEQFF	TGCGCCAGCAGCACCGGAGGCGACAGGGGAACGTCCTACAATGAGCAGTTCTTC
12	TRBV5-8	TRBJ1-1	NA	NA	CASSLGTSEAFF	TGTGCCAGCAGCTTGGGAACTTCTGAAGCTTTCTTT
14	TRBV7-3	TRBJ1-1	TRBD1	few	CASSPGQGWPEAFF	TGTGCCAGCAGCCCGGGACAGGGTTGGCCTGAAGCTTTCTTT